The next 3 T cell receptor beta chains were all read from a single sample in a study of early T cells in non-severe SARS-CoV-2 infection. MiXCR, run by TCRdb on the 5' RACE reads, gives a single entry per CDR3 protein. The data hold tens of thousands of distinct CDR3 sequences, with over 13% observed a single time. The material sequenced was whole blood. The receptors were gathered from an adult who was a healthcare worker with PCR-confirmed SARS-CoV-2 infection or an uninfected control (not recorded which).

The chain couples TRBV7-9 to TRBJ1-1, with 8 positions matching TRBD1. Germline V gene lookup returns CDR1 SEHNR and CDR2 FQNEAQ (reference sequence). The V and J ends lost 8 bases and 3 bases, in that order; junction bases with no gene match: 2. The CDR3 sequence is 12 residues long. CDR3 in DNA: TGTGCCAGCGGACAGGGATACACTGAAGCTTTCTTT. It yields the protein CASGQGYTEAFF.

J is TRBJ1-5 and V is TRBV9; 9 bases agree with TRBD1. CDR3 length: 15 residues. Per the germline V gene, CDR1 is SGDLS and CDR2 is YYNGEE. V shed 4 bases and J 5 bases; nucleotides not matched to a gene: 7. For the CDR3, the DNA is TGTGCCAGCAGCCTGGGACAGGGAGGCCATCAGCCCCAGCATTTT. This gives the protein CASSLGQGGHQPQHF. Drawing the rest from reference TRBV9 and TRBJ1-5, the complete variable domain is DSGVTQTPKHLITATGQRVTLRCSPRSGDLSVYWYQQSLDQGLQFLIQYYNGEERAKGNILERFSAQQFPDLHSELNLSSLELGDSALYFCASSLGQGGHQPQHFGDGTRLSIL.

The rearrangement uses TRBV4-2 and TRBJ2-7, with D hard to call. There are 14 residues in the CDR3. Germline V CDR1 and CDR2: LGHNA, YNFKEQ. V lost 1 base to trimming and J lost 2 bases, with 9 bases between them. In DNA, the CDR3 is TGTGCCAGCAGCCAAGGTTTGGGGACCTACGAGCAGTACTTC. Protein product: CASSQGLGTYEQYF.